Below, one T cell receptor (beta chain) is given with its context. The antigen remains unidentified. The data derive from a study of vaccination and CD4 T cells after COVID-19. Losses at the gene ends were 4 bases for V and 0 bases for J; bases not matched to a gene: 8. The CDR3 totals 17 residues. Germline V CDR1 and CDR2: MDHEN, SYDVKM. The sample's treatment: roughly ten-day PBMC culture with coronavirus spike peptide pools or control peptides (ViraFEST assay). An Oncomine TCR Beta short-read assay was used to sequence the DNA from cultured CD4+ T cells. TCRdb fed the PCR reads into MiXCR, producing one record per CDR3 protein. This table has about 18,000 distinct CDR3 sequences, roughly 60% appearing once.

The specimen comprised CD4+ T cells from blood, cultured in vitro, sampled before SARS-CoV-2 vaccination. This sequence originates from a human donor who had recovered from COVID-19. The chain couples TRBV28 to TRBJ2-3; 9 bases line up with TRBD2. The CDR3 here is CASSSRSSGISTDTQYF. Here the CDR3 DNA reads TGTGCCAGCAGTTCCCGGTCTAGCGGGATAAGCACAGATACGCAGTATTTT. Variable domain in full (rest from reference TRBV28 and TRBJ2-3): DVKVTQSSRYLVKRTGEKVFLECVQDMDHENMFWYRQDPGLGLRLIYFSYDVKMKEKGDIPEGYSVSREKKERFSLILESASTNQTSMYLCASSSRSSGISTDTQYFGPGTRLTVL.